This record concerns one T cell receptor beta chain sequence. No antigen is known for it. The data were taken from a study of T cells in Graves' hyperthyroidism and ophthalmopathy. Study-level results: Blood also contained most expanded thyroid clonotypes above 0.001.

Researchers amplified the TCR beta CDR3 regions from RNA transcripts. RT-PCR in the first round (using the HTBI primer set) targeted the TCR CDR3. TCRdb passed the multiplex PCR reads through MiXCR, listing each CDR3 protein once. Of some 720,000 distinct CDR3 sequences in the sample, about a sixth are singletons; the top ten hold under 9.5%. Trimming removed 5 bases at V and 11 bases at J, with 15 bases between. The V gene's germline CDR1 is GTSNPN and CDR2 SVGIG (reference sequence). This CDR3 has 11 residues. This sample holds PBMCs from roughly 10 ml fresh peripheral blood. The sample comprised blood. The clonotype was recovered from a man younger than 35 with Graves' hyperthyroidism. The genes are TRBV30 and TRBJ1-1; D unresolved. The CDR3 DNA sequence: TGTGCCTGGGCCGTAGGACCTGTGGCTTTCTTT. This codes for CAWAVGPVAFF.